The rows below give T cell receptor beta chains drawn from one sample of a study of identical twins. TCRdb itself ran the 5' RACE reads through MiXCR, one entry per CDR3 protein. The table lists about 150,000 distinct CDR3 sequences, around 3.6% of them singletons. The sequencing sample was made of memory T cells sorted from blood. The source of these receptors is a man between 18 and 35 years old in good health. Both conserved end residues are part of each CDR3. D genes are given only for firm matches. Expanded clones are given a class, and other clones once, few, many or no size at all.

TRBV20-1	TRBJ1-5	NA	NA	CSARSIGQLSNQPQHF	TGCAGTGCTAGATCCATAGGCCAACTGAGCAATCAGCCCCAGCATTTT
TRBV20-1	TRBJ1-4	many	NA	CSAEDRFNEKLFF	TGCAGTGCGGAGGACCGATTCAATGAAAAACTGTTTTTT
TRBV3-1	TRBJ2-2	few	TRBD1	CASSPIQGNIGELFF	TGTGCCAGCAGCCCCATACAGGGGAATATCGGGGAGCTGTTTTTT
TRBV5-6	TRBJ1-5	many	NA	CASSFFRGIGNQPQHF	TGTGCCAGCAGCTTTTTTAGGGGGATCGGCAATCAGCCCCAGCATTTT
TRBV12-3/TRBV12-4	TRBJ2-1	many	NA	CASSLTRGEQFF	TGTGCCAGCAGTCTTACAAGGGGTGAGCAGTTCTTC
TRBV11-2	TRBJ1-5	many	NA	CASSSQLLGPQHF	TGTGCCAGCAGCTCCCAACTATTAGGGCCCCAGCATTTT
TRBV29-1	TRBJ1-1	many	NA	CSVKPQGHRNTEAFF	TGCAGCGTGAAGCCCCAGGGACATAGGAACACTGAAGCTTTCTTT
TRBV20-1	TRBJ2-7	many	TRBD2	CSARRLAGDMGEQYF	TGCAGTGCTAGGAGACTAGCGGGAGACATGGGCGAGCAGTACTTC
TRBV5-6	TRBJ2-6	many	NA	CASSPRLSGANVLTF	TGTGCCAGCAGCCCAAGACTCTCTGGGGCCAACGTCCTGACTTTC
TRBV20-1	TRBJ2-1	many	NA	CSARALNRDEQFF	TGCAGTGCTAGAGCTCTTAACAGGGATGAGCAGTTCTTC
TRBV4-1	TRBJ1-2	many	NA	CASRAVFITNYGYTF	TGCGCCAGCAGGGCAGTATTTATTACCAACTATGGCTACACCTTC
TRBV6-2/TRBV6-3	TRBJ2-7	many	NA	CASSNSPYEQYF	TGTGCCAGCAGCAACAGCCCCTACGAGCAGTACTTC
TRBV12-5	TRBJ2-2	many	TRBD1	CASGLRDSNTGELFF	TGTGCTAGTGGTCTTCGGGACAGTAACACCGGGGAGCTGTTTTTT
TRBV20-1	TRBJ2-5	many	NA	CSARFSQPETQYF	TGCAGTGCCAGATTCAGCCAGCCAGAGACCCAGTACTTC
TRBV2	TRBJ2-2	many	NA	CASKVPGELFF	TGTGCCAGCAAGGTCCCCGGGGAGCTGTTTTTT
TRBV10-1	TRBJ2-5	many	NA	CASSELLGLGETQYF	TGCGCCAGCAGTGAGCTCCTAGGATTGGGAGAGACCCAGTACTTC
TRBV6-5	TRBJ1-1	many	NA	CASSYSQRISNTEAFF	TGTGCCAGCAGTTACTCGCAAAGAATTTCGAACACTGAAGCTTTCTTT
TRBV12-3/TRBV12-4	TRBJ1-1	many	TRBD1	CASSPWTGVMNTEAFF	TGTGCCAGCAGTCCGTGGACAGGAGTCATGAACACTGAAGCTTTCTTT
TRBV5-6	TRBJ2-1	many	TRBD1	CASSWEVSGTGGYNEQFF	TGTGCCAGCAGCTGGGAGGTGTCCGGGACAGGGGGGTACAATGAGCAGTTCTTC
TRBV6-1	TRBJ2-1	many	NA	CASSRRESYNEQFF	TGTGCCAGCAGTAGACGGGAGTCCTACAATGAGCAGTTCTTC
TRBV4-2	TRBJ2-1	NA	NA	CASSLAASANNEQFF	TGTGCCAGCAGCCTGGCGGCTAGCGCCAACAATGAGCAGTTCTTC
TRBV7-2	TRBJ1-2	many	TRBD1	CASSEGQAIDYGYTF	TGTGCCAGCAGCGAGGGACAGGCGATCGACTATGGCTACACCTTC
TRBV7-8	TRBJ1-2	many	NA	CASSPPLRMGGTNYGYTF	TGTGCCAGCAGCCCACCATTACGTATGGGGGGAACTAACTATGGCTACACCTTC
TRBV10-2	TRBJ2-2	many	TRBD1	CASSRQGRNTGELFF	TGCGCCAGCAGTCGACAGGGTCGGAACACCGGGGAGCTGTTTTTT
TRBV5-1	TRBJ2-5	many	NA	CASSLELFQETQYF	TGCGCCAGCAGCTTGGAACTTTTCCAAGAGACCCAGTACTTC
TRBV29-1	TRBJ2-5	many	NA	CSVDGETQYF	TGCAGCGTTGACGGGGAGACCCAGTACTTC
TRBV10-2	TRBJ2-5	many	NA	CASSARKETQYF	TGCGCCAGCAGTGCCCGCAAAGAGACCCAGTACTTC